One sample yielded the 7 T cell receptor beta chains listed below, sequenced in a study of T cell repertoires in cytomegalovirus infection. TCRdb re-called the reads with MiXCR, one entry per CDR3 protein. The sample has 110,000 or so distinct CDR3 sequences, around 30% seen once; the top ten hold about 40%. Antigens for these TCRs are unknown. Sample: CD8+ T cells from cultured PBMCs, taken from culture after CMV antigen stimulation. The receptor source for this set is a human donor in good health (CMV status not recorded). Some clones in this sample may be carry-over from other donors' samples.

This clonotype was picked up a small number of times. The gene calls are TRBV18 and TRBJ2-5, with D perhaps TRBD1 (6 bases). Looked up from germline, CDR1 is KGHSH and CDR2 is LQKENI. The V end was cut by 3 bases, the J end by 0 bases, with 14 bases between. The CDR3 is made up of 16 amino acids. CDR3 coding DNA: TGTGCCAGCTCACCCCGACCGCCAGGGGACCAAGAGACCCAGTACTTC. It translates to CASSPRPPGDQETQYF.

This clonotype has just a few counts. The V gene is TRBV12-3 or TRBV12-4, the J gene TRBJ2-7; no clear D. Trimming removed 5 bases at V and 2 bases at J, with 4 bases between. The length of the CDR3 is 11 residues. CDR3 sequence: CASSHTYEQYF. The CDR3 region has the DNA TGTGCCAGCAGTCACACCTACGAGCAGTACTTC.

This clonotype was seen more than once but under ten times. The V gene is TRBV6-1, the J gene TRBJ1-5; D gene uncertain. V lost 6 bases and J lost 3, with 9 bases in between. The germline V gene has CDR1 MNHNS and CDR2 SASEGT. This CDR3 spans 13 amino acids. CDR3 bases: TGTGCCAGCAGACACCGTACCAATCAGCCCCAGCATTTT. Translation: CASRHRTNQPQHF.

This chain uses TRBV27 with TRBJ2-3; D is possibly TRBD2 (6 bases). Trimming took off 4 bases at V and 0 bases at J, with 17 bases between the two ends. Germline V lookup: CDR1 MNHEY, CDR2 SMNVEV (reference sequence). This CDR3 is built from 17 residues. CDR3 amino acids: CASSSAGDSESTDTQYF. CDR3 DNA: TGTGCCAGCAGTTCCGCCGGGGACTCCGAAAGCACAGATACGCAGTATTTT.

This chain joins TRBV20-1 and TRBJ1-1; D is possibly TRBD1 (6 bases). CDR1 is DFQATT, CDR2 SNEGSKA, per germline (reference sequence). With 6 bases removed from V and 4 bases from J, the gap between germline ends came to 15 bases. The CDR3 length is 13 residues. CDR3 bases: TGCAGTGCAGCACAGGGTGGGGGCACTGAAGCTTTCTTT. This gives the protein CSAAQGGGTEAFF.

The rearrangement uses TRBV9 and TRBJ2-5; the match to TRBD2 covers 8 bases. The CDR3 spans 16 residues. Germline trimming cut 3 bases from V and 3 bases from J; bases unmatched to any gene: 10. The germline CDR1 and CDR2 sequences are SGDLS and YYNGEE. CDR3 bases: TGTGCCAGCAGCGGAGGTGGAGCGGGGGTTAAAGAGACCCAGTACTTC. Residues: CASSGGGAGVKETQYF.

This clonotype was detected a few times. CDR3 DNA: TGTGCCAGCAGAAACGAAATAACCGGGACAGCCTATAATTCACCCCTCCACTTT. Its translation is CASRNEITGTAYNSPLHF. The chain couples TRBV6-2 or TRBV6-3 to TRBJ1-6; 7 bases fit TRBD1. Germline V gives CDR1 MNHEY, CDR2 SVGEGT. CDR3 length: 18 residues. With 6 bases clipped from V and 2 bases from J, the junction kept 13 bases outside the gene matches.